This entry features one TCR beta chain sequence. The data belong to a study of shared clonotypes between healthy human individuals. Study summary: Plates per donor: three CD4 naive, three CD4 memory, two CD8 naive, one CD8 memory.

TCRdb's copy holds only in-frame clones and misses some; the assay was immunoSEQ multiplex PCR. The table includes hundreds of thousands of clones, roughly 72% detected once. Germline-derived CDR1 and CDR2 are MNHNY and SVGAGI (reference sequence). The CDR3 has 14 amino acids. The J segment lost 5 bases and the V segment lost 4 bases, leaving 7 bases of the junction unmatched. Adults of Caucasian background living in Nashville, Tennessee made up all donors. The V gene is TRBV6-6, the J gene TRBJ2-7, with 8 positions matching TRBD2. The sequence derives from a woman in her twenties or thirties in good health. The sequenced sample consisted of memory CD4+ T cells sorted from blood. Subset meaning: CD45RA-negative fraction. CDR3 residues: CASSSGSGRDEQYF. In nucleotides, the CDR3 is TGTGCCAGCAGTTCGGGGAGCGGGAGAGACGAGCAGTACTTC.